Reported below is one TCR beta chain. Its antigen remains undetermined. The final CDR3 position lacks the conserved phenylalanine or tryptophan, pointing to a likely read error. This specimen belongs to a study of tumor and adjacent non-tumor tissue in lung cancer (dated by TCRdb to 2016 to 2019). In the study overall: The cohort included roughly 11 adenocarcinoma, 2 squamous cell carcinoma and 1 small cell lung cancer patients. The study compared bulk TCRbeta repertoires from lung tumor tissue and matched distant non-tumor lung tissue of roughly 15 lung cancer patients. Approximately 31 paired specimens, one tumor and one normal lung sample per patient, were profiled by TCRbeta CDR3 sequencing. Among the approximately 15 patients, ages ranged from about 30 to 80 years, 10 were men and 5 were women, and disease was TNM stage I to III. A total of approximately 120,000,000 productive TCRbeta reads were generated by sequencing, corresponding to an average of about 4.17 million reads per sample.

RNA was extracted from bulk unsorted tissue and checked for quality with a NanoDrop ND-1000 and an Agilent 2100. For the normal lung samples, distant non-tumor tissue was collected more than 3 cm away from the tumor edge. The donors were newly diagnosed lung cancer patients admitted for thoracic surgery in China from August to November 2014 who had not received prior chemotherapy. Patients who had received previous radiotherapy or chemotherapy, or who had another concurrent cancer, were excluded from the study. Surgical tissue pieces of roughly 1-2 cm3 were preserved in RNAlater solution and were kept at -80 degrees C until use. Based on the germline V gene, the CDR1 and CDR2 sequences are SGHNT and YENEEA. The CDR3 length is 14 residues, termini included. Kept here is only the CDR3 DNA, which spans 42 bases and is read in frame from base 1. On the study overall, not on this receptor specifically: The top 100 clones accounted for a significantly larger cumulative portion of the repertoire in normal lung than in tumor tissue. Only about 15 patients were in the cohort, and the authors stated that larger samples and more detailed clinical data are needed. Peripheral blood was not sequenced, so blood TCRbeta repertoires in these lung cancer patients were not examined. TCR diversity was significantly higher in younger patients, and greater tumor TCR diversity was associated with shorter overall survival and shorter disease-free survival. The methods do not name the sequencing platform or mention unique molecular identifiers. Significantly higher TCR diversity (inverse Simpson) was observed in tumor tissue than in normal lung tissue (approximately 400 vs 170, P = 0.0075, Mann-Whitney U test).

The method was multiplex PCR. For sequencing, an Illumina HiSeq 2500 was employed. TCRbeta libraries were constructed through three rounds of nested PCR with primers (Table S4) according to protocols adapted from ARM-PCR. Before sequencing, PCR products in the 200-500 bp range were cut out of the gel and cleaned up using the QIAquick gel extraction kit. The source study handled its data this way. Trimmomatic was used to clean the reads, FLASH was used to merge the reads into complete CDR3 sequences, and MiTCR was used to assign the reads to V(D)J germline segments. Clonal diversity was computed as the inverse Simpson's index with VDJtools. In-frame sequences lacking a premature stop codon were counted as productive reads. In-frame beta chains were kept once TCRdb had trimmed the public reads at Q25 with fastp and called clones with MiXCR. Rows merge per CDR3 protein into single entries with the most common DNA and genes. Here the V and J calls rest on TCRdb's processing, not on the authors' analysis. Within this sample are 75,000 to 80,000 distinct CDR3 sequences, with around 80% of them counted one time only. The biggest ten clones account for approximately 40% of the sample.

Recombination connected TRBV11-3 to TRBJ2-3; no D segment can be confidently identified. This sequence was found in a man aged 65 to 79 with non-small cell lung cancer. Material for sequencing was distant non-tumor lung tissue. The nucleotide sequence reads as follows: TGTGCCAACAGCCCCCTTTCTAGCACAGATACGCAGTATTTG. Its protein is CANSPLSSTDTQYL.